This entry concerns a single TCR beta chain. The antigen is unknown. These data originate in a study of OX40 agonist ivuxolimab in advanced cancers. Findings and limits, study-wide: The CD4+ and CD8+ T cells in the blood had expanded clonally by week 6 at 0.1 to 3.0 mg/kg.

CDR1 and CDR2 from the germline V gene are LNHDA and SQIVND (reference sequence). V shed 4 bases, J shed 0 bases, and the junction held 6 bases outside the gene matches. This CDR3 is 15 amino acids long. Data came from immunoSEQ multiplex PCR; TCRdb stores just in-frame clones and leaves some out. The sample holds some 82,000 clones, roughly 90% seen once. This chain joins TRBV19 and TRBJ2-7, with 7 bases aligning to TRBD2. Material: CD4+ or CD8+ T cells sorted from blood, obtained in a trial of the OX40 agonist ivuxolimab. This clonotype was sampled from an adult with an advanced solid tumor such as melanoma, head and neck, liver or kidney cancer. The CDR3 loop is CASSTPSGSSYEQYF. The CDR3 DNA reads as TGTGCCAGTAGTACGCCTAGCGGAAGCTCCTACGAGCAGTACTTC.